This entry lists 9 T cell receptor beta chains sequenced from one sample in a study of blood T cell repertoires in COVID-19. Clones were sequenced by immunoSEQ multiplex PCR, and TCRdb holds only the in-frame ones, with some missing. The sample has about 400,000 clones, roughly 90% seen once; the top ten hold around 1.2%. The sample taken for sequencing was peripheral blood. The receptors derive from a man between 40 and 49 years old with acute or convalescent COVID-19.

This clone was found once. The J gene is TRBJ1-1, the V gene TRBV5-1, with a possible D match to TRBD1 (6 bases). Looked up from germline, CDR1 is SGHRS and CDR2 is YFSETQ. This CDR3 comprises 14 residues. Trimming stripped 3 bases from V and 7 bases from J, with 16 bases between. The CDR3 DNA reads TGCGCCAGCAGCTCACGGACAGCCAGAGATGAAGCTTTCTTT. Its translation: CASSSRTARDEAFF.

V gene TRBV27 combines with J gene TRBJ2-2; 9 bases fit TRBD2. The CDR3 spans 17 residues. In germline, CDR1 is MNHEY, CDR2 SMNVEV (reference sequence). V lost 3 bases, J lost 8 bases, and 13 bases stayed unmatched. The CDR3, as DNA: TGTGCCAGCAGTTTCCAGCGGGGGGTCTCGCGTCGTGGGGAGCTGTTTTTT. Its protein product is CASSFQRGVSRRGELFF.

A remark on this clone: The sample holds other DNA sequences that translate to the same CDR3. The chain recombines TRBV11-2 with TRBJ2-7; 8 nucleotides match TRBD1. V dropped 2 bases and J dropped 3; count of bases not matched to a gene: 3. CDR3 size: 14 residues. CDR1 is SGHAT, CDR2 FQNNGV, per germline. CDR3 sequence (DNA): TGTGCCAGCAGCTTACGCGGGACAGGCTACGAGCAGTACTTC. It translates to CASSLRGTGYEQYF. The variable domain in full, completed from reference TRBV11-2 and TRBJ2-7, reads EAGVAQSPRYKIIEKRQSVAFWCNPISGHATLYWYQQILGQGPKLLIQFQNNGVVDDSQLPKDRFSAERLKGVDSTLKIQPAKLEDSAVYLCASSLRGTGYEQYFGPGTRLTVT.

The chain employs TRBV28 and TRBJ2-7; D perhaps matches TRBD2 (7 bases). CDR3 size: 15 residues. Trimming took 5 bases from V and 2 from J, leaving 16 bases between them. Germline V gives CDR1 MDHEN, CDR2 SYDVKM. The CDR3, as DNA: TGTGCCAGCAGTCCCGGAGGGGGGGGGACCTACGAGCAGTACTTC. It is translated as CASSPGGGGTYEQYF.

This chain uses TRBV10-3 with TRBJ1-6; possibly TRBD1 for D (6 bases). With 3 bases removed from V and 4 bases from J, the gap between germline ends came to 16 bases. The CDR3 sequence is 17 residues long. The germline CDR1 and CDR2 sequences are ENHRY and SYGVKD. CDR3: CAISEADSFLYNSPLHF. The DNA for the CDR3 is TGTGCCATCAGTGAAGCGGACAGCTTCCTTTATAATTCACCCCTCCACTTT.

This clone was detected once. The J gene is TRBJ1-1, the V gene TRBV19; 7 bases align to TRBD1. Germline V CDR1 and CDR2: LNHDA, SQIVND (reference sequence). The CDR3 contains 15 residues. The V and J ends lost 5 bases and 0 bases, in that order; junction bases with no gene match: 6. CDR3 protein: CASSSPTGVNTEAFF. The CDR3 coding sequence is TGTGCCAGTAGTTCACCCACAGGGGTGAACACTGAAGCTTTCTTT. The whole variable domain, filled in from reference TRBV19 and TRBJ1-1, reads DGGITQSPKYLFRKEGQNVTLSCEQNLNHDAMYWYRQDPGQGLRLIYYSQIVNDFQKGDIAEGYSVSREKKESFPLTVTSAQKNPTAFYLCASSSPTGVNTEAFFGQGTRLTVV.

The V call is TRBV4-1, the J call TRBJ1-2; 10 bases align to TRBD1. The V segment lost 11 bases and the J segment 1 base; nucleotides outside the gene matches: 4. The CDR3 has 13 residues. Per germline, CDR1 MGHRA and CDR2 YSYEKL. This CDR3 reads CASRDRGNYGYTF. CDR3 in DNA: TGCGCCTCGCGGGACAGGGGTAACTATGGCTACACCTTC.

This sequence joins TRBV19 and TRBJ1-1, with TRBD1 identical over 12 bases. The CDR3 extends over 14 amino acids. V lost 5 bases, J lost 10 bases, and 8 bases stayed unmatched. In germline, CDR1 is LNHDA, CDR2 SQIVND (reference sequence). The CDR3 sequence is CASSGPGQGALAFF. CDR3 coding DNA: TGTGCCAGTAGTGGGCCGGGACAGGGGGCTTTAGCTTTCTTT.

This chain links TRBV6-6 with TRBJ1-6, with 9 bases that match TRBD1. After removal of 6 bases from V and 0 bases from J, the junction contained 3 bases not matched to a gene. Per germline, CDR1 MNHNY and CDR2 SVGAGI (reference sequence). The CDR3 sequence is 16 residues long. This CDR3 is CASSLQGASYNSPLHF. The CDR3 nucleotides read TGTGCCAGCAGCTTACAGGGGGCCTCCTATAATTCACCCCTCCACTTT.